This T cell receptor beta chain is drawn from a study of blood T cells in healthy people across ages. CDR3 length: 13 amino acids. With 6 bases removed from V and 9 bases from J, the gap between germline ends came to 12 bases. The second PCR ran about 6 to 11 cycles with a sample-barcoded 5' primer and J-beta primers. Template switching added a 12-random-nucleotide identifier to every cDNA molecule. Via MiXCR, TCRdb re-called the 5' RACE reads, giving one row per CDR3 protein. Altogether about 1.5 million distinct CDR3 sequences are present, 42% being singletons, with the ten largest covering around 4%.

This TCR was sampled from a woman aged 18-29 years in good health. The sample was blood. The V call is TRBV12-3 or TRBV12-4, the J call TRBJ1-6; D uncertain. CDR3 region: CASSVRVSSPLHF. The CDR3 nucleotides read TGTGCCAGCAGCGTTCGTGTGTCTTCACCCCTCCACTTT.